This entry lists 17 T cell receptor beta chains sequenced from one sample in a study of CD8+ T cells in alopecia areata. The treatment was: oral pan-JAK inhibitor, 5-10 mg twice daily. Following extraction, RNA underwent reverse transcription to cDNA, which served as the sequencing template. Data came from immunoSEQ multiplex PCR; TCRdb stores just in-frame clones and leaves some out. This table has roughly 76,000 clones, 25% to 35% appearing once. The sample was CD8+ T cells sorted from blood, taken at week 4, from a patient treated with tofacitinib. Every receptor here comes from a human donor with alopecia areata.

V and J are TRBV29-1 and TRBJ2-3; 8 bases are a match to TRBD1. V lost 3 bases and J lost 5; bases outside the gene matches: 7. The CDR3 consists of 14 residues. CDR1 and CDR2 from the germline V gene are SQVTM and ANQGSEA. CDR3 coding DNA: TGCAGCGTTGATAGCAGGGGGCAGGGAGATACGCAGTATTTT. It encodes CSVDSRGQGDTQYF.

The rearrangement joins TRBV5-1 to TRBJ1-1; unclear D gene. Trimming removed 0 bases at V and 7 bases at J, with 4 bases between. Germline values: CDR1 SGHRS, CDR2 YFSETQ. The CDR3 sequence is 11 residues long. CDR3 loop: CASSLGFEAFF. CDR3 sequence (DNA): TGCGCCAGCAGCTTGGGGTTTGAAGCTTTCTTT. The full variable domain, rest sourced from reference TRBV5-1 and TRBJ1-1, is KAGVTQTPRYLIKTRGQQVTLSCSPISGHRSVSWYQQTPGQGLQFLFEYFSETQRNKGNFPGRFSGRQFSNSRSEMNVSTLELGDSALYLCASSLGFEAFFGQGTRLTVV.

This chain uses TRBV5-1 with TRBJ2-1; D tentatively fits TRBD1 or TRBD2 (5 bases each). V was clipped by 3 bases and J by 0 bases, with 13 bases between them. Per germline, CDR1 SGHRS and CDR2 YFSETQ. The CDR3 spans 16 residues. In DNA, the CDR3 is TGCGCCAGCAGCTCCCTAGAGGGGAGCTCCTACAATGAGCAGTTCTTC. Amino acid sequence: CASSSLEGSSYNEQFF.

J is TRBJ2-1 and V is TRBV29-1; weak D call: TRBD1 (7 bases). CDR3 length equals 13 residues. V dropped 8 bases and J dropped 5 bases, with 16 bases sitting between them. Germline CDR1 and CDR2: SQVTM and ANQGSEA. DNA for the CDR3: TGCAGCCCTGTCAGGGGGGCCGACAATGAGCAGTTCTTC. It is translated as CSPVRGADNEQFF.

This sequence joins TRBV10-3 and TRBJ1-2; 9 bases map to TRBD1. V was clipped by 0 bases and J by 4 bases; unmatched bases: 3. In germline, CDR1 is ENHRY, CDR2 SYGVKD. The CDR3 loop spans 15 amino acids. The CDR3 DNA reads TGTGCCATCAGTGAGTCAACAGGGGGCGGCTATGGCTACACCTTC. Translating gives CAISESTGGGYGYTF.

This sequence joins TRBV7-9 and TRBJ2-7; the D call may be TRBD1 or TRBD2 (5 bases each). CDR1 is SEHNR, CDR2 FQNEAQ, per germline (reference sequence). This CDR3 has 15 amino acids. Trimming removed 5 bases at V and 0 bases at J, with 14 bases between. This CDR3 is CASSGWDVYSYEQYF. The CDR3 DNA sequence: TGTGCCAGCAGCGGATGGGACGTCTACTCCTACGAGCAGTACTTC. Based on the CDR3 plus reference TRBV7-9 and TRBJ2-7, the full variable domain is DTGVSQNPRHKITKRGQNVTFRCDPISEHNRLYWYRQTLGQGPEFLTYFQNEAQLEKSRLLSDRFSAERPKGSFSTLEIQRTEQGDSAMYLCASSGWDVYSYEQYFGPGTRLTVT.

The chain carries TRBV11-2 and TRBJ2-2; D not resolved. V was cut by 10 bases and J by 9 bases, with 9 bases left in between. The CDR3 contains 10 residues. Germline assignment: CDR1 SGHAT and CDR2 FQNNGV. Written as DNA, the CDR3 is TGTGCCACCTTTCAAAGGGAGCTGTTTTTT. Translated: CATFQRELFF.

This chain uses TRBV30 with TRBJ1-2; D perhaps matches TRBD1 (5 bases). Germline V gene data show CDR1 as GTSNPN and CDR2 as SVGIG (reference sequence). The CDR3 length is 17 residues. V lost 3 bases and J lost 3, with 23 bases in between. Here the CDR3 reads CAWSDDPERGSYYGYTF. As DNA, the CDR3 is TGTGCCTGGAGCGATGACCCTGAGCGGGGGTCATACTATGGCTACACCTTC.

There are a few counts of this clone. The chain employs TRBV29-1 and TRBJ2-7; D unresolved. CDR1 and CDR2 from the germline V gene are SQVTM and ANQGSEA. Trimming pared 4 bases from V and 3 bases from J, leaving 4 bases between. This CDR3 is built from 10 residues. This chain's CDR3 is CSVVHYEQYF. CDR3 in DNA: TGCAGCGTTGTGCACTACGAGCAGTACTTC.

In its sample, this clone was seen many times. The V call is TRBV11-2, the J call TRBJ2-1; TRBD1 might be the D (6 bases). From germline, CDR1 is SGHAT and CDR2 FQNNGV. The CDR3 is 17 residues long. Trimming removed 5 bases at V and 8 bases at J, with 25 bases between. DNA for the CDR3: TGTGCCAGCAGCCCAACCAGCTATACAGGGTTGGGCGATGAGCAGTTCTTC. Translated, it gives CASSPTSYTGLGDEQFF.

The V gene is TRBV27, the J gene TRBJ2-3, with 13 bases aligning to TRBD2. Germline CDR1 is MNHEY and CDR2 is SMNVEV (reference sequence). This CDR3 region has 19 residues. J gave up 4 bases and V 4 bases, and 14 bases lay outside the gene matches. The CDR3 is CASSSAPQGLAGLADTQYF. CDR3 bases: TGTGCCAGCAGTTCCGCTCCACAGGGACTAGCGGGACTGGCAGATACGCAGTATTTT.

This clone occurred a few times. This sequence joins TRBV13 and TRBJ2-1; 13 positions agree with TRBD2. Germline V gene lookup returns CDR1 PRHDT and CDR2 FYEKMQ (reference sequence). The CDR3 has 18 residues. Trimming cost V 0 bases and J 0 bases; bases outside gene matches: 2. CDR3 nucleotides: TGTGCCAGCAGCTTAGGACTAGCGGGAGGGAGCTCCTACAATGAGCAGTTCTTC. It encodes CASSLGLAGGSSYNEQFF.

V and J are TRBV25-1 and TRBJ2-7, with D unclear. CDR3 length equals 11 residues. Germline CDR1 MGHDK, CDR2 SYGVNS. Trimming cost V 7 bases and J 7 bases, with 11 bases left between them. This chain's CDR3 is CASTRAGEQYF. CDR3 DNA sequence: TGTGCCAGCACCCGAGCCGGGGAGCAGTACTTC.

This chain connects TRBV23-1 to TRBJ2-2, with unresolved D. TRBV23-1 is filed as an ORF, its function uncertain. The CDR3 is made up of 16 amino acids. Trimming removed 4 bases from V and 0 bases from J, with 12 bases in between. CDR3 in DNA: TGCGCCAGCAGTCCGCCTGCCGTTTCGAACACCGGGGAGCTGTTTTTT. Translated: CASSPPAVSNTGELFF.

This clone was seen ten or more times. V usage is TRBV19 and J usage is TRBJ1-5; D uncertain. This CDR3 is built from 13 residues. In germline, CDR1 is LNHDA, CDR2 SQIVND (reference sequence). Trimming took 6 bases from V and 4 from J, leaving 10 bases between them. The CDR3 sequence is CASRPTINQPQHF. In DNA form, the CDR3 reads TGTGCCAGTAGACCAACGATTAATCAGCCCCAGCATTTT.

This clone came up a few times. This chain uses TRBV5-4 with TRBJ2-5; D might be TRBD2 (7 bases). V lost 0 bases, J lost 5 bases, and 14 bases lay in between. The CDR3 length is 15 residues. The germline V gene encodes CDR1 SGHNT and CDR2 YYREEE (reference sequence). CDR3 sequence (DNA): TGTGCCAGCAGCTTGGCCCGGGGGGCTGGGGAGACCCAGTACTTC. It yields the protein CASSLARGAGETQYF. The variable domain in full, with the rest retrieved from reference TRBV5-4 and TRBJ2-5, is ETGVTQSPTHLIKTRGQQVTLRCSSQSGHNTVSWYQQALGQGPQFIFQYYREEENGRGNFPPRFSGLQFPNYSSELNVNALELDDSALYLCASSLARGAGETQYFGPGTRLLVL.

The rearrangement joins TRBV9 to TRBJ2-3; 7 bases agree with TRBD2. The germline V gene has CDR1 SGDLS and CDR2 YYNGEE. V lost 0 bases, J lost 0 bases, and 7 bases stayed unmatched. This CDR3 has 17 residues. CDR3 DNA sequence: TGTGCCAGCAGCGTAGCGGGAGGCCTGTCTAGCACAGATACGCAGTATTTT. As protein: CASSVAGGLSSTDTQYF.